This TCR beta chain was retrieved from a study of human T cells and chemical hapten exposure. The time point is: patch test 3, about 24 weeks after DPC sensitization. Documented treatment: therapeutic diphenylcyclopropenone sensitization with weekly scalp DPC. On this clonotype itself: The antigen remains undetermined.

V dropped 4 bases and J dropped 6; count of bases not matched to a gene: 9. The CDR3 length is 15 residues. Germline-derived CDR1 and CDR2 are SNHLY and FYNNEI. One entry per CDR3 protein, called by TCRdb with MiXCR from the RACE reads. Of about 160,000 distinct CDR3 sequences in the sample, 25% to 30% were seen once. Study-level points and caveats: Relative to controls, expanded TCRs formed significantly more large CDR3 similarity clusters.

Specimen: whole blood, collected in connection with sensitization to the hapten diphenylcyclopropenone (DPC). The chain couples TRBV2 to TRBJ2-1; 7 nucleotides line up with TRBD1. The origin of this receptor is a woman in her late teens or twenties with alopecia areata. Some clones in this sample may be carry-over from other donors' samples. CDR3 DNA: TGTGCCAGCAGTGGATGGACAGGTCTCCGCAATGAGCAGTTCTTC. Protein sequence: CASSGWTGLRNEQFF.